The sequence of this T cell receptor beta chain was determined in a study of T cells and Merkel cell carcinoma outcomes. Method: immunoSEQ multiplex PCR; TCRdb's copy keeps in-frame clones and lacks some. The sample lists some 21,000 clones, over 75% occurring once. Whole-study findings and limits: Repertoire plus T-cell density reportedly predicted Merkel cell carcinoma outcomes.

The CDR3 contains 15 residues. Trimming removed 6 bases at V and 2 bases at J, with 14 bases between. Germline lookup yields CDR1 SGHRS and CDR2 YFSETQ. Of note for this clone: Its specificity is unknown.

The specimen sequenced was tumor tissue from Merkel cell carcinoma. The TCR sequence derives from a human donor with Merkel cell carcinoma. The chain uses TRBV5-1 and TRBJ2-2; D may be TRBD2 (7 bases). CDR3 nucleotide sequence: TGCGCCAGCATTCCGGGGGGCCGCAACACCGGGGAGCTGTTTTTT. It yields the protein CASIPGGRNTGELFF.